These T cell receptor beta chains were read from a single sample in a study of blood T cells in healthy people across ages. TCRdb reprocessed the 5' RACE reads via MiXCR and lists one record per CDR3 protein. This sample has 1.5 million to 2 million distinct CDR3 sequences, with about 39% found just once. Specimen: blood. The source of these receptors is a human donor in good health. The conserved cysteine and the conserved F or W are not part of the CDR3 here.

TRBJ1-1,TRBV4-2,ASSQAQIGQAEAF
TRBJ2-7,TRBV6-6,ASSYPGGQARYEQY
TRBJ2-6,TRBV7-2,ASRPTGAGANVQT
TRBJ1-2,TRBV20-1,SARDRWRDRVNYGYT
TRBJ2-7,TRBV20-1,SAREALLTYEQY
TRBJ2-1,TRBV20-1,GIAGSSYNEQF
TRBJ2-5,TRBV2,ASVGQNQETQY
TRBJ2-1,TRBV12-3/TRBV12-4,ASRLSAGVDEQF
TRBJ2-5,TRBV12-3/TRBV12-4,ASSPPEGETQY
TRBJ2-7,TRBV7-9,ASRGDRDRRQY
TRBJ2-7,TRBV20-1,SARDYGFGEQY
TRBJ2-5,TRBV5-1,ASSLAVTAIGETQY
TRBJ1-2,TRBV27,ASSLNRDRGYT
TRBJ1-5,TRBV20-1,SASTMGTGNQPQH
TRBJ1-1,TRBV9,ASSVADGLNTEAF
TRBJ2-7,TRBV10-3,AIGNRQPDYEQY
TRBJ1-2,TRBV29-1,SALRGAGTNYGYT
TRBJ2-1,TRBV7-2,ASSFASAGSSYNEQF
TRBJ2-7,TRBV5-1,ASSFGRAQGIPKERY
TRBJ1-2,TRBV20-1,SASGQGHDYGYT
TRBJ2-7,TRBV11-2,ASSSGGLGSYEQY
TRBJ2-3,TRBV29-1,SVEGGQGARDTQY
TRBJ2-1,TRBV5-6,ASSFPRRGGGYNEQF
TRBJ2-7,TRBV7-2,ASSFGDREIYEQY
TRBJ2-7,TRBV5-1,ASSASGGGYEQY